This TCR beta chain was found in a study of OX40 agonist ivuxolimab in advanced cancers. Across the whole study: Subjects had a mean age of roughly 57 years, with a range of about 23 to 79; about 83% were male.

Overall study findings and caveats: Dosing at 0.1 to 3.0 mg/kg was accompanied by clonal expansion of CD4+ and CD8+ blood T cells by week 6.

Details on this clone: Its specificity is not known.

The germline gives CDR1 SEHNR, CDR2 FQNEAQ (reference sequence). The CDR3 is made up of 14 amino acids. V shed 2 bases and J shed 6 bases, with 13 bases lying between them. The table came from immunoSEQ multiplex PCR; TCRdb's copy has only in-frame clones and leaves some out. This sample has over 55,000 clones, with 75% to 85% found just once. Sequenced here: CD4+ or CD8+ T cells sorted from blood, sampled in a trial of the OX40 agonist ivuxolimab. The chain recombines TRBV7-9 with TRBJ1-1; possible D gene TRBD1, 6 bases. This clonotype was sampled from an adult with an advanced solid tumor such as melanoma, head and neck, liver or kidney cancer. The CDR3 DNA sequence: TGTGCCAGCAGCTTATTAGAGCAGGGGTCTGAAGCTTTCTTT. Translating gives CASSLLEQGSEAFF. The whole variable domain, remainder taken from reference TRBV7-9 and TRBJ1-1, is DTGVSQNPRHKITKRGQNVTFRCDPISEHNRLYWYRQTLGQGPEFLTYFQNEAQLEKSRLLSDRFSAERPKGSFSTLEIQRTEQGDSAMYLCASSLLEQGSEAFFGQGTRLTVV.